This entry concerns a single TCR beta chain. V lost 0 bases, J lost 0 bases, and 13 bases lay in between. This CDR3 region has 18 residues. From germline, CDR1 is SGHRS and CDR2 YFSETQ. The data derive from a study of T cell responses to AZD1222 COVID-19 vaccine. Assay: immunoSEQ multiplex PCR; the TCRdb copy retains only in-frame clones and omits some. The sample has 150,000 to 200,000 clones, 80% to 95% seen once. The sample here was peripheral blood, taken 28 days after the second AZD1222 dose. The sequence came from an adult who received the AZD1222 COVID-19 vaccine. J is TRBJ1-6 and V is TRBV5-1, with a possible D match to TRBD1 (5 bases). The CDR3 loop reads CASSLEPAGSSYNSPLHF. DNA for the CDR3: TGCGCCAGCAGCTTGGAGCCGGCAGGGAGCTCCTATAATTCACCCCTCCACTTT.